This TCR beta chain was identified during a study of regulatory T cells in long-lasting Graves disease (dated by TCRdb to 2020 to 2022). Regarding the research as a whole: In the newly diagnosed Graves' disease group, patients had been taking antithyroid drugs for less than 3 months. This study used TCR sequencing and RNA sequencing of peripheral blood to compare persistent Graves' disease patients against newly diagnosed Graves' disease patients. The study was conducted in China and was registered as a clinical trial. A total of about 35 samples underwent TCR sequencing, from about 13 patients with persistent Graves' disease and some 20 patients with newly diagnosed Graves' disease.

Interpreted using the paper, the time point label stands for: newly diagnosed GD, antithyroid drugs for less than 3 months. For both TCR sequencing and RNA sequencing, RNA was extracted from PBMCs using TRIzol. The diagnosis of Graves' disease followed American Thyroid Association guidelines. Patients for the study were recruited at an endocrinology department in Xi'an, China. Each patient gave 7 to 9.5 milliliters of peripheral blood, collected in an EDTA anticoagulant tube. PBMCs were isolated by Ficoll Paque Plus density gradient separation without further T cell sorting. RNA quality was checked with an Agilent 2100 Bioanalyzer and agarose gel, and concentration with a NanoDrop 2000. In its sample, this clonotype was seen a few times. The clone's antigen remains unknown. Base qualities are not recorded, but no much larger clone differs from it by a single base. What the study reported, not specific to this receptor: The authors acknowledged the small sample size as a limitation that may reduce accuracy. More public clonotypes were shared among persistent patients (under 3,000) than among newly diagnosed patients (over 900). Sequencing and analysis were restricted to the TCR beta chain. Only peripheral blood was studied, because thyroid tissue, the primary lesion, was inaccessible. Persistent Graves' disease patients showed lower TCR Shannon entropy and fewer highly expanded clones than newly diagnosed patients, suggesting clonal expansion.

Library preparation used multiplex PCR. TCRdb records Illumina HiSeq 4000 as the sequencer. To build TCR beta libraries, CDR3 regions were amplified by Arm-PCR using iRepertoire HTBI primers. Before sequencing, the PCR products went through gel purification. In the original analysis: Gene usage analysis of CDR3 amino acid clonotypes used the 50 to 70 TRBV and 14 to 15 TRBJ segments found across samples. COPE and FqMerger were used to merge the filtered high-quality paired reads into contigs. Contigs were aligned with BLAST to IMGT TRBV, TRBD and TRBJ reference genes, and CDR3 was defined per IMGT. Any clonotype with a frequency above 0.1% was classified as a highly expanded clone. Shannon entropy was used to measure repertoire diversity, and the Gini coefficient was used to measure V-J evenness. A clonotype found in more than one individual was treated as public. In TCRdb, the public reads were trimmed at Q25 with fastp and aligned with MiXCR, with productive beta chains retained. One record per CDR3 amino acid sequence lists the most common genes and DNA. TCRdb's processing, not the authors', yielded these V and J calls. In all, the sample holds around 420,000 distinct CDR3 sequences, and approximately 16% of those were seen once. The top ten clonotypes cover about 7.6% of the sample.

These same records also appear under a second study, on T cells in Graves' hyperthyroidism and ophthalmopathy. The second investigation adds: Stable Graves' hyperthyroidism was defined as the absence of progression to ophthalmopathy over 18 months of follow-up. Hyperthyroidism patients were newly diagnosed, with disease duration under 2 months, and aged 18 to 65 years. Patients with uncontrolled infections, other autoimmune diseases, pregnancy or lactation were excluded. Diagnoses were based on clinical symptoms, serum thyroxine and TRAb, thyroid ultrasound and orbital computed tomography. The first round of RT-PCR for the TCR CDR3 was performed with the HTBI primer set and the Qiagen OneStep RT-PCR kit. Most expanded thyroid clonotypes (frequency above 0.001) were also found in blood, which suggests that blood repertoires may mirror thyroid immune responses. In cross-validation, a model built on a 13 V-J signature told ophthalmopathy apart from stable hyperthyroidism with over 85% sensitivity and around 83% specificity, and in testing the same model reached 80%/75%. In validation, the model predicted progression to ophthalmopathy with over 65% sensitivity and over 72% specificity, a median of approximately 6.7 months before onset. To identify TCR V-J signatures that set the groups apart, the researchers used a discovery cohort of 100 or so patients, made up of around 40 with Graves' ophthalmopathy and some 55 with stable Graves' hyperthyroidism. An independent validation cohort of under 20 hyperthyroidism patients and over 15 patients who later progressed to ophthalmopathy tested prospective prediction of ophthalmopathy. The 90 or so discovery patients were randomly split 7:3 into training and test sets. Thyroid tissue and blood T-cell repertoires from over 5 Graves' hyperthyroidism patients were also compared in the study. Once sampling was done, hyperthyroidism patients were given methimazole at a starting dose of 30 mg daily, whereas ophthalmopathy patients were given high-dose intravenous methylprednisolone. A second multiplex PCR round built the libraries, followed by size selection and purification. The libraries were sequenced on an Illumina HiSeq2000 using paired-end 100 bp reads. SOAPnuke was used to process the raw data, removing reads that contained adapters or uncalled bases, had a mean Phred below 15, or lacked an exact match to the constant primer or identifier. High-quality paired reads were merged using COPE v1.2.5, and each unique nucleotide sequence was defined as a clonotype. Clonotypes were aligned to IMGT TRBV, TRBD and TRBJ reference segments using MiTCR v1.1. The analysis included only V-J combinations with a frequency above 0.0001, which together covered 99% to 99.2% of the repertoires. A TCS score was defined as the ratio of F50 (clonal expansion) to E x V (chaos), with BLOSUM62-based TCRdist applied between CDR3 peptides within each V-J. Welch's t-statistics and random forest reduced around 550 V-J features to about 13, which were used in a naive Bayes classifier (R e1071). Sample size was not statistically predetermined, and blinding of investigators to group allocation was not performed. TCR Vbeta CDR3 sequencing of fewer than 150 peripheral blood samples (roughly 41 ophthalmopathy, about 75 hyperthyroidism and approximately 17 progressor patients) is reported in the paper.

The source was peripheral blood mononuclear cells (PBMCs), collected at new diagnosis, from a patient treated with antithyroid drugs. This TCR derives from a middle-aged woman with Graves disease. Donor details come from another sample of the same person, matched by shared clones.

The DNA sequence is TGCAGTGCTAGAGACACCCTAGCGGGAGGGTCCTACAATGAGCAGTTCTTC. Translated, this is CSARDTLAGGSYNEQFF. The sequence links TRBV20-1 to TRBJ2-1; 12 bases in the junction line up with TRBD2. The CDR3 sequence holds 17 residues, the cysteine and phenylalanine included. The sequence is cut down to CDR3 DNA, 51 bases in frame from base 1. From a lookup of the germline V gene (reference sequence), CDR1 and CDR2 are DFQATT and SNEGSKA. V and J are trimmed by 0 bases and 1 base, and the gene matches miss 4 bases of the junction.